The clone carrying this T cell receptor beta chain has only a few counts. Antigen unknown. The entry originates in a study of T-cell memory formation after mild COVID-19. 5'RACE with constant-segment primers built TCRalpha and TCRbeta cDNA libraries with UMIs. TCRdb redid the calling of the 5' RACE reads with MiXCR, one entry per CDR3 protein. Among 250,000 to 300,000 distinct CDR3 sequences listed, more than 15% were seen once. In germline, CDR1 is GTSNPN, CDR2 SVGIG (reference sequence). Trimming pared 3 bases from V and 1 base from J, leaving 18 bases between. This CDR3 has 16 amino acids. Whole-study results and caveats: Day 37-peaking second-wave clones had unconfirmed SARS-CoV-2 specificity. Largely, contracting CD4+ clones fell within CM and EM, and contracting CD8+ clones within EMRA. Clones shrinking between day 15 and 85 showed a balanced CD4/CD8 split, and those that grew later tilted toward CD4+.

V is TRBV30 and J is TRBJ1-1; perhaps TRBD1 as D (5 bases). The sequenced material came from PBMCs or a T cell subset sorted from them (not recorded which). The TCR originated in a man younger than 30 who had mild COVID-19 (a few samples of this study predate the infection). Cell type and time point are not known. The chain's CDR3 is CAWSAILGVPNTEAFF. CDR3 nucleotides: TGTGCCTGGAGCGCCATCCTAGGGGTTCCGAACACTGAAGCTTTCTTT.